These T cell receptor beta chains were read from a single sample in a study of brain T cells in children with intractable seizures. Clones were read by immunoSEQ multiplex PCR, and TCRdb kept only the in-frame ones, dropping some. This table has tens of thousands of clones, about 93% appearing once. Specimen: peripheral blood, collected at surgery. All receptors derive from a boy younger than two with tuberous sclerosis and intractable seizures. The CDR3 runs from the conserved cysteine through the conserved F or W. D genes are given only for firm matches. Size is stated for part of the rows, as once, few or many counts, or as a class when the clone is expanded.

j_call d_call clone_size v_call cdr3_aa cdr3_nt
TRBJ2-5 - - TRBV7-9 CASSPRRLGTQYF TGTGCCAGCAGCCCCCGTAGGTTGGGGACCCAGTACTTC
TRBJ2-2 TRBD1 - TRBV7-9 CASSGWTGFGELFF TGTGCCAGCAGCGGCTGGACAGGCTTCGGGGAGCTGTTTTTT
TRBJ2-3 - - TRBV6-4 CASSDRPSNTDTQYF TGTGCCAGCAGTGACCGCCCAAGTAACACAGATACGCAGTATTTT
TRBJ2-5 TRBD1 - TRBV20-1 CSASLDRGRETQYF TGCAGTGCTAGTCTGGACAGGGGTCGGGAGACCCAGTACTTC
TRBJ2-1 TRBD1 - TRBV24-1 CATSDLGQGARNEQFF TGTGCCACCAGTGATTTAGGACAGGGGGCGAGGAATGAGCAGTTCTTC
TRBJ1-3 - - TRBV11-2 CASSLILGMGNTIYF TGTGCCAGCAGCTTAATCCTGGGGATGGGAAACACCATATATTTT
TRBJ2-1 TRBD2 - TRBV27 CASSLAGAGDEQFF TGTGCCAGCAGTCTAGCGGGAGCGGGGGATGAGCAGTTCTTC
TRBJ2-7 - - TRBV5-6 CASSFVGRSYEQYF TGTGCCAGCAGCTTCGTCGGCCGATCCTACGAGCAGTACTTC
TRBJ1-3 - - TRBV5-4 CASSKTGPGSPGNTIYF TGTGCCAGCAGCAAAACAGGGCCAGGGAGCCCTGGAAACACCATATATTTT
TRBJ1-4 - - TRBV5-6 CASSLRGPNEKLFF TGTGCCAGCAGCTTACGGGGGCCCAATGAAAAACTGTTTTTT
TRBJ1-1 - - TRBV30 CAWSVGTEAFF TGTGCCTGGAGTGTTGGGACTGAAGCTTTCTTT
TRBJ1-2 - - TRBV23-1 CASSLIGYNPGGYTF TGCGCCAGCAGTCTTATAGGGTATAATCCGGGAGGCTACACCTTC
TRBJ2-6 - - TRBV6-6 CASSRWGTTTSSGANVPTF TGTGCCAGCAGTCGGTGGGGCACCACGACGAGCTCTGGGGCCAACGTCCCGACTTTC
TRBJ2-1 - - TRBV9 CASSVGASSYNEQFF TGTGCCAGCAGCGTAGGGGCGAGCTCCTACAATGAGCAGTTCTTC
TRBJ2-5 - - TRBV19 CASSPDQETQYF TGTGCCAGTAGTCCAGATCAAGAGACCCAGTACTTC
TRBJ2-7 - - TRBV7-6 CASSSTSGQGYEQYF -
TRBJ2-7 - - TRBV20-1 CSARNYEQYF TGCAGTGCTCGGAACTACGAGCAGTACTTC
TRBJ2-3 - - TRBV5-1 CASSVGLITDTQYF TGCGCCAGCAGCGTAGGATTAATCACAGATACGCAGTATTTT
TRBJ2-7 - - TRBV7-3 CASSLGGTAGHEQYF TGTGCCAGCAGCTTAGGGGGGACCGCCGGCCACGAGCAGTACTTC
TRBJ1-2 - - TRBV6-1 CASSEGWRDYGYTF TGTGCCAGCAGTGAAGGTTGGAGGGACTATGGCTACACCTTC
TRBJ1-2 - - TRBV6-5 CASSYKEKGYGYTF TGTGCCAGCAGTTACAAGGAGAAAGGGTATGGCTACACCTTC
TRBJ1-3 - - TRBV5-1 CASSLEVTLSGNTIYF TGCGCCAGCAGCTTGGAGGTCACTTTGTCTGGAAACACCATATATTTT
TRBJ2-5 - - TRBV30 CAWSDGAQETQYF TGTGCCTGGAGTGATGGGGCACAAGAGACCCAGTACTTC
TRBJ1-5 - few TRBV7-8 CASSGGVPGSNQPQHF TGTGCCAGCAGCGGCGGGGTCCCGGGGAGCAATCAGCCCCAGCATTTT
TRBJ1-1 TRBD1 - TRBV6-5 CASSLRTGEDTEAFF TGTGCCAGCAGTCTTCGGACAGGGGAGGACACTGAAGCTTTCTTT
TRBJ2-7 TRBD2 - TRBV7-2 CASSLTLAVYEQYF TGTGCCAGCAGCTTAACACTAGCGGTCTACGAGCAGTACTTC
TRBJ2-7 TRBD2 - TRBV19 CASSIVLGTSGTEQYF TGTGCCAGTAGTATAGTTCTCGGGACTAGCGGGACCGAGCAGTACTTC
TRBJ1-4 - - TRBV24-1 CATSDYRGGASEKLFF TGTGCCACCAGTGATTATCGCGGGGGCGCGAGTGAAAAACTGTTTTTT
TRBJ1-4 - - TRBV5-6 CASSRGLATNEKLFF TGTGCCAGCAGCCGGGGACTTGCAACTAATGAAAAACTGTTTTTT
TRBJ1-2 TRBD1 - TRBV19 CASSIVAGGDGYTF TGTGCCAGTAGTATAGTCGCAGGGGGTGATGGCTACACCTTC
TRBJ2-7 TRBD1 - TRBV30 CAWSLGQGAYEQYF TGTGCCTGGAGTCTAGGGCAGGGGGCTTACGAGCAGTACTTC